This entry lists 25 T cell receptor beta chains sequenced from one sample in a study of CD8+CD57+ T cells in acquired aplastic anemia. It was genomic DNA that served as the template for profiling TCR beta VDJ and CDR3. MiXCR, applied by TCRdb to the reads, yields one record per CDR3 protein. The repertoire holds 400,000 to 500,000 distinct CDR3 sequences, under 80% seen once, with more than 3.5% in the top ten. Specimen: sorted CD4+, CD8+, or CD8+CD57+ T cells (not recorded which) from PBMCs. These receptors were collected from a human donor in good health, serving as a control.

V and J are TRBV29-1 and TRBJ1-2, with TRBD1 identical over 8 bases. This CDR3 has 14 amino acids. J lost 7 bases, V lost 3 bases, and 10 bases had no gene match. Germline V gene lookup returns CDR1 SQVTM and CDR2 ANQGSEA. This CDR3 reads CSVEDRASGGGYTF. The CDR3 DNA follows: TGCAGCGTTGAGGACAGGGCGAGTGGGGGTGGCTACACCTTC.

The gene calls are TRBV7-9 and TRBJ2-6; D is possibly TRBD2 (7 bases). The V end was cut by 3 bases, the J end by 17 bases, with 23 bases between. Germline V gene sequence: CDR1 SEHNR, CDR2 FQNEAQ (reference sequence). The CDR3 is made up of 15 amino acids. The CDR3 loop is CASSFTPGGLKLLTF. In DNA form, the CDR3 reads TGTGCCAGCAGCTTCACCCCCGGGGGGCTGAAGCTCTTGACTTTC. The complete variable domain, with remaining parts taken from reference TRBV7-9 and TRBJ2-6, reads DTGVSQNPRHKITKRGQNVTFRCDPISEHNRLYWYRQTLGQGPEFLTYFQNEAQLEKSRLLSDRFSAERPKGSFSTLEIQRTEQGDSAMYLCASSFTPGGLKLLTFGAGSRLTVL.

Concerning this clonotype itself: The CDR3 carries no conserved terminal phenylalanine or tryptophan, so it likely arises from a read error. The chain links TRBV6-5 to TRBJ1-2, with D tentatively TRBD1 (6 bases). The V end was cut by 5 bases, the J end by 2 bases, with 12 bases between. In germline, CDR1 is MNHEY, CDR2 SVGAGI. This CDR3 is 14 amino acids long. The CDR3: CASSRTAINYGYTS. The CDR3 region has the DNA TGTGCCAGCAGTCGGACAGCCATCAACTATGGCTACACCTCC.

This clonotype was seen at least ten times. The chain employs TRBV20-1 and TRBJ1-5; D is uncertain. The CDR3 contains 13 residues. Deletions cut 3 bases from V and 5 bases from J, with 11 bases between. In germline, CDR1 is DFQATT, CDR2 SNEGSKA (reference sequence). Written as DNA, the CDR3 is TGCAGTGCTAGTGCAGGCGGGGATCAGCCCCAGCATTTT. Its translation: CSASAGGDQPQHF.

In this sample, this clonotype turned up a few times. The rearrangement uses TRBV30 and TRBJ2-1; the D is unclear. V was shortened by 3 bases and J by 5 bases, with 14 bases between the two germline ends. Germline V lookup: CDR1 GTSNPN, CDR2 SVGIG (reference sequence). The CDR3 has 14 residues. The CDR3 loop reads CAWSLSRPNNEQFF. The DNA of the CDR3 is TGTGCCTGGAGCCTGTCGAGGCCAAACAATGAGCAGTTCTTC.

The chain is built from TRBV7-2 and TRBJ2-7; 7 bases match TRBD1. The CDR3 is 14 residues long. J gave up 3 bases and V 5 bases, and 7 bases lay outside the gene matches. CDR1 is SGHTA and CDR2 is FQGNSA in the germline V gene. The CDR3 DNA follows: TGTGCCAGCAGCCCAGGGGACAGACGCTACGAGCAGTACTTC. Encoded protein: CASSPGDRRYEQYF.

In this sample, this clonotype turned up once. V is TRBV11-2 and J is TRBJ2-3; TRBD2 matches 15 bases. The CDR3 runs 17 residues. V shed 5 bases and J 7 bases; nucleotides not matched to a gene: 10. Germline CDR1 reads SGHAT; CDR2 reads FQNNGV. The CDR3 nucleotides read TGTGCCAGCAGCCTCCGGACTAGCGGGGGGGCGAGGTATACGCAGTATTTT. It is translated as CASSLRTSGGARYTQYF. Using reference TRBV11-2 and TRBJ2-3 for the parts outside the CDR3, the full variable domain is EAGVAQSPRYKIIEKRQSVAFWCNPISGHATLYWYQQILGQGPKLLIQFQNNGVVDDSQLPKDRFSAERLKGVDSTLKIQPAKLEDSAVYLCASSLRTSGGARYTQYFGPGTRLTVL.

This chain joins TRBV9 and TRBJ1-1, with 8 positions matching TRBD1. The CDR3 totals 13 residues. Per germline, CDR1 SGDLS and CDR2 YYNGEE. Unmatched junction bases numbered 13, after V lost 4 bases and J lost 14 bases. DNA of the CDR3: TGTGCCAGCAGCTTGGGGCAGGGGGCAACACGCTTCTTT. It specifies CASSLGQGATRFF.

This clonotype was counted ten times or more. CDR3 region: CASSLLVPTDTQYF. For the CDR3, the DNA is TGTGCCAGCAGCTTACTAGTTCCCACAGATACGCAGTATTTT. The chain combines TRBV7-2 with TRBJ2-3; D remains unclear. Trimming left V 2 bases short and J 2 bases short, with 8 bases between. Germline V CDR1 and CDR2: SGHTA, FQGNSA. The CDR3 has 14 amino acids.

The V gene is TRBV5-1, the J gene TRBJ2-6; D perhaps matches TRBD2 (7 bases). Trimming cost V 3 bases and J 6 bases, with 16 bases left between them. Germline values: CDR1 SGHRS, CDR2 YFSETQ. This CDR3 spans 16 amino acids. For the CDR3, the DNA is TGCGCCAGCAGCTGGAGGGGGGGCCCCCCGGCCAACGTCCTGACTTTC. Protein sequence: CASSWRGGPPANVLTF.

In its sample, this clonotype was seen a few times. This chain joins TRBV15 and TRBJ2-2; TRBD2 aligns across 14 bases. The V gene end was trimmed by 4 bases and the J gene end by 4 bases; junction bases not matched to a gene: 5. Germline V gene sequence: CDR1 LNHNV, CDR2 YYDKDF (reference sequence). The CDR3 has 17 amino acids. CDR3 DNA: TGTGCCACCAGCACAGGACTAGCGGGAGGTCTCACCGGGGAGCTGTTTTTT. Its protein product is CATSTGLAGGLTGELFF.

On this clonotype: Mismatch with germline at one junction end may stem from a read error. The chain joins TRBV7-2 to TRBJ2-3; the D is unclear. Germline loops: CDR1 SGHTA, CDR2 FQGNSA. The CDR3 has 13 residues. The DNA of the CDR3 is TGTGCCAGCAGCCCTGTCTATGGCTACACCCACGGTTTT. It yields the protein CASSPVYGYTHGF.

As concerns this clonotype: An end of the junction differs from the germline gene, which may be a read error. The chain couples TRBV7-3 to TRBJ1-1, with a weak D call TRBD1 (5 bases). The CDR3 sequence is 15 residues long. Per germline, CDR1 SGHTA and CDR2 FQGTGA. The CDR3, as DNA: TGTGCCAGCAGCGTAGGCGACAGTGAGAGGACTGTAGCTTTCTTT. This codes for CASSVGDSERTVAFF.

For this clonotype: One end of the junction does not line up with germline, which may come from a read error. CDR3 nucleotides: TGTGCCAGCAGATTAGGGTTAGGATCCGAGAAGTACTTC. Its protein product is CASRLGLGSEKYF. The chain is built from TRBV7-3 and TRBJ2-7; D remains unclear. The CDR3 runs to 13 residues. Looked up from germline, CDR1 is SGHTA and CDR2 is FQGTGA.

At least ten counts were recorded for this clonotype. The chain joins TRBV20-1 to TRBJ2-7; the D gene is possibly TRBD2 (5 bases). Germline lookup yields CDR1 DFQATT and CDR2 SNEGSKA (reference sequence). V was shortened by 0 bases and J by 0 bases, with 9 bases between the two germline ends. The CDR3 is made up of 14 amino acids. The CDR3 DNA follows: TGCAGTGCTAGAGATTACGGGGTCTCCTACGAGCAGTACTTC. This encodes CSARDYGVSYEQYF.

This sequence joins TRBV20-1 and TRBJ2-5, with 10 bases matching TRBD2. The J segment lost 9 bases and the V segment lost 0 bases, leaving 1 base of the junction unmatched. The CDR3 has 12 amino acids. Germline assignment: CDR1 DFQATT and CDR2 SNEGSKA (reference sequence). CDR3 protein: CSARDSGGPQYF. The DNA for the CDR3 is TGCAGTGCTAGAGATAGCGGGGGGCCCCAGTACTTC.

The genes are TRBV7-2 and TRBJ2-3; D gene unclear. The J call may be incorrect, as the DNA end agrees better with TRBJ1-2. CDR3 length equals 13 residues. The germline CDR1 and CDR2 sequences are SGHTA and FQGNSA. The CDR3 nucleotides read TGTGCCAGCAGCGTCGCCCGGGACTATGGCTACACCTTC. The encoded protein is CASSVARDYGYTF.

The chain couples TRBV9 to TRBJ1-5; a possible D gene is TRBD1 (5 bases). The germline CDR1 and CDR2 sequences are SGDLS and YYNGEE. The CDR3 consists of 16 residues. Between the trimmed V and J ends, which lost 6 bases and 10 bases, there was a span of 26 bases. CDR3: CASNIGEAGANDPQHF. CDR3 nucleotide sequence: TGTGCCAGCAATATAGGAGAGGCCGGGGCCAACGACCCCCAGCATTTT.

The sample holds one count of this clonotype. V gene TRBV9 combines with J gene TRBJ2-3, with D maybe TRBD1 (6 bases). V was cut by 5 bases and J by 4 bases, with 11 bases left in between. This CDR3 is built from 13 residues. Germline values: CDR1 SGDLS, CDR2 YYNGEE. CDR3 in DNA: TGTGCCAGCAGGGACAGAGCGCCAGATACGCAGTATTTT. Its protein product is CASRDRAPDTQYF.

The J gene is TRBJ2-1, the V gene TRBV20-1, with D possibly being TRBD2 (5 bases). CDR1 is DFQATT and CDR2 is SNEGSKA in the germline V gene (reference sequence). The CDR3 extends over 13 amino acids. CDR3 nucleotides: TGCAGCGTAGCGACTTACCGAAAAGATGAGCAGTTCTTC. Translated, it gives CSVATYRKDEQFF.

Ten or more counts support this clonotype. The V gene is TRBV5-5, the J gene TRBJ1-4; D ambiguous. V gave up 0 bases and J gave up 0 bases, with 9 bases separating them. The V gene's germline CDR1 is SGHKS and CDR2 YYEKEE (reference sequence). The CDR3 totals 16 residues. The CDR3 region has the DNA TGTGCCAGCAGCTTGGTGCGACAATCAACTAATGAAAAACTGTTTTTT. Translating gives CASSLVRQSTNEKLFF.

V is TRBV7-2 and J is TRBJ1-6; tentative D call: TRBD1 (6 bases). Between the trimmed V and J ends, which lost 5 bases and 16 bases, there was a span of 27 bases. CDR3 size: 16 residues. The germline gives CDR1 SGHTA, CDR2 FQGNSA. The chain's CDR3 is CASSQAHRDNAFFLHF. DNA for the CDR3: TGTGCCAGCAGCCAAGCCCACAGGGACAACGCTTTCTTTCTCCACTTT.

V is TRBV4-1 and J is TRBJ1-1; D ambiguous. CDR3 size: 12 residues. In germline, CDR1 is MGHRA, CDR2 YSYEKL. Deletions cut 5 bases from V and 1 base from J, with 5 bases between. CDR3 DNA sequence: TGCGCCAGCAGCTGGCAGAACACTGAAGCTTTCTTT. Its translation: CASSWQNTEAFF.

Worth noting for this clonotype: Possible read error: a much larger clone is one base away. The chain's CDR3 is CASRHTEAFF. The CDR3 region has the DNA TGTGCCAGCAGGCACACTGAAGCTTTCTTT. The chain couples TRBV12-3 or TRBV12-4 to TRBJ1-1, with no clear D. CDR3 size: 10 residues. V shed 6 bases and J shed 3 bases, with 2 bases lying between them.

The chain employs TRBV12-3 or TRBV12-4 and TRBJ2-7; D ambiguous. CDR3 size: 12 residues. V lost 3 bases and J lost 3, with 6 bases in between. This CDR3 is CASSFGFYEQYF. For the CDR3, the DNA is TGTGCCAGCAGTTTTGGGTTCTACGAGCAGTACTTC.